This TCR beta chain was sequenced in a study of blood T cell repertoires in COVID-19. TCRdb's copy holds only in-frame clones and misses some; the assay was immunoSEQ multiplex PCR. Found here are 20,000 to 30,000 clones, about 83% of them singletons; the top ten hold approximately 24%. There are 15 residues in the CDR3. CDR1 is SEHNR, CDR2 FQNEAQ, per germline (reference sequence). Between the trimmed V and J ends, which lost 5 bases and 4 bases, there was a span of 15 bases. J is TRBJ2-1 and V is TRBV7-9, with D unresolved. The clonotype comes from a human donor in a cohort sampled during active COVID-19. The sequenced sample was peripheral blood. The CDR3 sequence: CASSQTLGMYNEQFF. CDR3 sequence (DNA): TGTGCCAGCAGCCAAACCCTAGGAATGTACAATGAGCAGTTCTTC.